These T cell receptor beta chains were read from a single sample in a study of cytomegalovirus exposure and HLA in healthy donors. This table comes from immunoSEQ multiplex PCR, and its TCRdb copy is limited to in-frame clones, with some not included. The data show roughly 150,000 clones, approximately 80% seen once. The sequenced sample consisted of PBMCs. The receptors stem from a man aged 30 to 39 in good health and CMV-seronegative. The CDR3 runs from the conserved cysteine through the conserved F or W. D genes are given only for firm matches. The size entry is marked missing in some rows and otherwise reads once, few, many or a size class.

j_call d_call clone_size v_call cdr3_aa cdr3_nt
TRBJ2-3 . once TRBV2 CASSREGVGTDTQYF TGTGCCAGCAGTCGCGAGGGAGTTGGGACAGATACGCAGTATTTT
TRBJ2-7 TRBD1 few TRBV6-5 CASSPDRVGWDEQYF TGTGCCAGCAGTCCCGACAGGGTCGGTTGGGACGAGCAGTACTTC
TRBJ1-2 . once TRBV28 CASTPSGAGRGYTF TGTGCCAGCACCCCTAGCGGAGCAGGGCGCGGCTACACCTTC
TRBJ2-7 . . TRBV13 CASSLSGIREDEQYF TGTGCCAGCAGCTTATCGGGTATCCGTGAGGACGAGCAGTACTTC
TRBJ2-3 TRBD2 few TRBV30 CAWSASGRGTDTQYF TGTGCCTGGTCGGCTAGCGGGAGGGGCACAGATACGCAGTATTTT
TRBJ2-7 . . TRBV28 CASSSPTGGYEQYF TGTGCCAGCAGTTCCCCCACCGGGGGCTACGAGCAGTACTTC
TRBJ1-1 . once TRBV11-2 CASSSRPLGGGFTEAFF TGTGCCAGCAGCAGTCGGCCCCTAGGGGGTGGGTTTACTGAAGCTTTCTTT
TRBJ2-3 TRBD2 . TRBV4-3 CATAPGRAADTQYF TGCGCCACCGCCCCCGGGAGGGCGGCAGATACGCAGTATTTT
TRBJ1-2 . . TRBV5-4 CASSLANAGHDGYTF TGTGCCAGCAGCTTGGCCAATGCGGGGCACGATGGCTACACCTTC
TRBJ1-6 TRBD1 . TRBV5-1 CASSLTGAYNSPLHF TGCGCCAGCAGCTTAACAGGGGCCTATAATTCACCCCTCCACTTT
TRBJ1-2 . . TRBV6-1 CASSEELGLGRGNGYTF TGTGCCAGCAGTGAAGAACTGGGGCTGGGTAGGGGCAATGGCTACACCTTC
TRBJ2-5 . . TRBV25-1 CASSGSGIQETQYF TGTGCCAGCAGTGGTTCGGGGATCCAAGAGACCCAGTACTTC
TRBJ2-3 . . TRBV9 CASSPPFSTDTQYF TGTGCCAGCAGCCCTCCCTTCAGCACAGATACGCAGTATTTT
TRBJ2-3 TRBD1 . TRBV18 CASRTGDRPDTQYF TGTGCCAGCCGGACAGGGGATCGACCAGATACGCAGTATTTT
TRBJ1-2 . once TRBV28 CASSLRGNNYGYTF TGTGCCAGCAGTTTACGCGGGAATAACTATGGCTACACCTTC
TRBJ2-2 . . TRBV18 CANRIDTPRSGELFF TGTGCCAACAGAATAGACACCCCCCGGTCCGGGGAGCTGTTTTTT
TRBJ2-7 . once TRBV5-1 CASSLARGTYEQYF TGCGCCAGCAGCTTGGCCAGGGGTACCTACGAGCAGTACTTC
TRBJ1-1 . . TRBV19 CASTKGDTRSTEAFF TGTGCCAGTACGAAGGGAGACACGAGGAGTACTGAAGCTTTCTTT
TRBJ2-6 . . TRBV27 CASRPRVGYSAGANVLTF TGTGCCAGCAGACCCCGGGTTGGATACTCGGCTGGGGCCAACGTCCTGACTTTC
TRBJ1-2 . . TRBV25-1 CASSRMRISNYGYTF TGTGCCAGCAGCCGTATGAGGATATCTAACTATGGCTACACCTTC
TRBJ1-5 . . TRBV27 CASRGARNQPQHF TGTGCCAGCAGGGGGGCACGCAATCAGCCCCAGCATTTT
TRBJ1-2 TRBD1 . TRBV2 CASRERQGIANYGYTF TGTGCCAGCAGAGAGAGACAGGGAATAGCTAACTATGGCTACACCTTC
TRBJ1-2 . . TRBV28 CASRDTLYGYTF TGTGCCAGCAGGGACACACTCTATGGCTACACCTTC
TRBJ2-3 . . TRBV14 CASSRQYPDTQYF TGTGCCAGCAGCCGCCAGTACCCAGATACGCAGTATTTT
TRBJ2-4 TRBD1 . TRBV25-1 CASSVPGTERRDIQYF TGTGCCAGCAGTGTCCCGGGGACAGAGAGAAGGGACATTCAGTACTTC
TRBJ2-1 . . TRBV27 CASMQGRHNEQFF TGTGCCAGCATGCAGGGGCGGCACAATGAGCAGTTCTTC
TRBJ1-2 TRBD1 . TRBV10-3 CAISESLQGVSNYGYTF TGTGCCATCAGTGAGTCCCTTCAGGGGGTATCTAACTATGGCTACACCTTC
TRBJ2-1 . . TRBV28 CASSAPGGDEQFF TGTGCCAGCAGTGCCCCCGGAGGGGATGAGCAGTTCTTC
TRBJ2-5 TRBD1 . TRBV7-2 CASSSAGTGQETQYF TGTGCCAGCAGCTCGGCCGGGACAGGACAAGAGACCCAGTACTTC
TRBJ2-2 . . TRBV7-2 CASSPGHNTGELFF TGTGCCAGCAGCCCGGGACACAACACCGGGGAGCTGTTTTTT
TRBJ2-1 . . TRBV14 CASSQGTRGVGFF TGTGCCAGCAGCCAGGGGACCCGCGGGGTTGGGTTCTTC
TRBJ1-3 . . TRBV28 CASTATPGLVGGNTIYF TGTGCCAGCACCGCTACCCCAGGGCTCGTGGGTGGAAACACCATATATTTT
TRBJ2-1 . . TRBV30 CAWGLGNEQFF TGTGCCTGGGGGCTGGGCAATGAGCAGTTCTTC
TRBJ1-1 TRBD1 . TRBV29-1 CSVVGTGLGGTEAFF TGCAGCGTTGTCGGGACAGGGCTAGGGGGGACTGAAGCTTTCTTT
TRBJ1-3 . . TRBV5-6 CASSRRQSSGNTIYF TGTGCCAGCAGCCGAAGACAGAGCTCTGGAAACACCATATATTTT
TRBJ1-1 . . TRBV9 CASSVSLYTEAFF TGTGCCAGCAGCGTATCCCTCTACACTGAAGCTTTCTTT
TRBJ2-1 . . TRBV6-5 CASGSYNEQFF TGTGCCAGCGGTTCTTACAATGAGCAGTTCTTC
TRBJ2-2 . . TRBV5-1 CASSSPGDTGELFF TGCGCCAGCAGCTCCCCAGGGGACACCGGGGAGCTGTTTTTT
TRBJ2-7 . . TRBV5-6 CASSLGGGSYEQYF TGTGCCAGCAGCTTGGGAGGGGGCTCCTACGAGCAGTACTTC
TRBJ2-7 TRBD2 . TRBV7-2 CASSLTGTSSPPYEQHF TGTGCCAGCAGCTTAACCGGGACTAGCTCTCCCCCCTACGAGCAGCACTTC
TRBJ2-7 TRBD1 few TRBV4-1 CASSQGTGIGEQYF TGCGCCAGCAGCCAAGGGACAGGCATAGGTGAGCAGTACTTC
TRBJ2-1 TRBD2 few TRBV10-1 CASGRTSSEQFF TGCGCCAGCGGACGGACTAGTTCTGAGCAGTTCTTC
TRBJ2-3 . . TRBV29-1 CSVDRPRGGTQYF TGCAGCGTTGACAGGCCAAGGGGGGGTACGCAGTATTTT
TRBJ2-7 . . TRBV6-6 CASSRTVRSSYEQYF TGTGCCAGCAGTCGGACAGTTCGGTCTTCCTACGAGCAGTACTTC
TRBJ2-2 . . TRBV5-4 CASSLVDTGELFF TGTGCCAGCAGCTTGGTAGACACCGGGGAGCTGTTTTTT
TRBJ1-2 . . TRBV28 CASGLNGQTGYTF TGTGCCAGCGGTCTGAATGGGCAGACTGGCTACACCTTC
TRBJ2-1 . . TRBV23-1 CASSQSGRKLDEQFF TGCGCCAGCAGTCAATCGGGGCGGAAATTGGATGAGCAGTTCTTC
TRBJ2-2 TRBD2 . TRBV25-1 CASSEAGLAGAGELFF TGTGCCAGCAGTGAAGCCGGACTAGCGGGGGCCGGGGAGCTGTTTTTT
TRBJ2-5 . . TRBV28 CASTPLDIGTQYF TGTGCCAGCACCCCCCTGGACATTGGCACCCAGTACTTC
TRBJ1-5 TRBD1 . TRBV27 CASSLVTPGGLNQPQHF TGTGCCAGCAGTCTGGTAACCCCAGGGGGTTTGAATCAGCCCCAGCATTTT
TRBJ2-5 . . TRBV5-1 CASSLVQARGTQYF TGCGCCAGCAGCTTGGTGCAGGCCAGGGGGACCCAGTACTTC
TRBJ2-3 . . TRBV2 CASVFTDTQYF TGTGCCAGCGTCTTCACAGATACGCAGTATTTT
TRBJ1-5 . . TRBV6-6 CASTPRDTNNQPQHF TGTGCCAGCACCCCCCGGGACACTAACAATCAGCCCCAGCATTTT
TRBJ1-1 TRBD1 . TRBV7-9 CASSLLGQGGTEAFF TGTGCCAGCAGCTTACTAGGACAGGGGGGCACTGAAGCTTTCTTT